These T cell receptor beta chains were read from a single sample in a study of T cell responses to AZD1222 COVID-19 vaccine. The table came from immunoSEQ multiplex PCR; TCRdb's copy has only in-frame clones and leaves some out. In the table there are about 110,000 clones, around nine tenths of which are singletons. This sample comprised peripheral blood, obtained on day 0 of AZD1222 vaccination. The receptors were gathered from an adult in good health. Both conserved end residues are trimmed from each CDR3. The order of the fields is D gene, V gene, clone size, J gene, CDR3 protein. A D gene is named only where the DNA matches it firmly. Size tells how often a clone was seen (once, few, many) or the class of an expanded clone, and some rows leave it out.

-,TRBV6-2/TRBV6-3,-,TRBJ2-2,ASSPTATSSGELF
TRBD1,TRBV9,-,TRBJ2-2,ASSAGQGAGELF
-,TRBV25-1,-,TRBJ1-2,ASSRYGGYT
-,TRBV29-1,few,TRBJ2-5,SVAQLLGETQY
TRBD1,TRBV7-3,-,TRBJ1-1,ASSPRDREVEAF
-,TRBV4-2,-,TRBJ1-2,ASSQERGRGYGYT
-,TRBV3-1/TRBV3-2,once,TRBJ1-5,ASSQEQGRNQPQH
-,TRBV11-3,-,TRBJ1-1,ASSFTGSDAF
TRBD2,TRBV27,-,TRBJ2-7,ASSPAGLAGGSGYEQY
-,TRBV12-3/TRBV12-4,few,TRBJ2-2,ASSFSQTGELF
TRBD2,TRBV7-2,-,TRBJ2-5,ASSPPGTRRETQY
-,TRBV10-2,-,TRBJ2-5,ACRGAGSQVFPETQY
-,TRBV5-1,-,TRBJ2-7,ASSFGGSYEQY
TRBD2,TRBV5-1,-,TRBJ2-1,ASSLGLAGVNEQF
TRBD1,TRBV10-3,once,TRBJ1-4,AIRGGQGAEKLF
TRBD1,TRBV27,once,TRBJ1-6,ASSNRGNNSPLH
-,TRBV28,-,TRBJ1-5,ASTMGSNQPQH
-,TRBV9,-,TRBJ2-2,ASSDLASVTGELF
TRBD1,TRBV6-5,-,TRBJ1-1,ASSRDRGRDTEAF
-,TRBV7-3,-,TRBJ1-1,ASSFLRNTEAF
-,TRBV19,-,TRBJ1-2,ASSIGRDTNYGYT
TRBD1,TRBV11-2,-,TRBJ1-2,ASSLLGQGYGYT
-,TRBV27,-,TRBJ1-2,ASSLISGETYGYT
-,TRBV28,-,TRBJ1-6,ASSSSQGVNSPLH
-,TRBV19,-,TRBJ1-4,ASRITTNEKLF
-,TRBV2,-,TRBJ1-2,ASSPPRAIFGYT